One T cell receptor (beta chain) is described in this entry. Antigen specificity is unknown. This CDR3 is built from 14 residues. Germline V lookup: CDR1 LNHDA, CDR2 SQIVND (reference sequence). With 8 bases clipped from V and 2 bases from J, the junction kept 6 bases outside the gene matches. The entry originates in a study of OX40 agonist ivuxolimab in advanced cancers. Study at large: Given to patients was ivuxolimab, an agonistic anti-OX40 (CD134) antibody. Hepatocellular carcinoma, melanoma, renal cell or head and neck cancer affected the dose-escalation patients. Points from the study as a whole: Clonal expansion was among the lowest in partial responders at 0.1-3.0 mg/kg, especially CD8+. Averaging showed that CD8+ T cells had more expanded clones than CD4+ did.

TCRdb's table, derived via immunoSEQ multiplex PCR, lists solely in-frame clones and lacks some. The sample records over 60,000 clones, roughly nine tenths being singletons. V and J are TRBV19 and TRBJ2-5; 9 positions match TRBD1. The sequence came from an adult with an advanced solid tumor such as melanoma, head and neck, liver or kidney cancer. The source was CD4+ or CD8+ T cells sorted from blood, collected in a trial of the OX40 agonist ivuxolimab. The CDR3 here is CASGKTGGQETQYF. The DNA of the CDR3 is TGTGCCAGTGGGAAGACAGGGGGTCAAGAGACCCAGTACTTC.